This T cell receptor (beta chain) stems from a study of cytomegalovirus exposure and HLA in healthy donors. Study context: Inside one of the first data releases sat around 86 million unique TCRs taken from HLA-typed donors. There were some 380 genotyped donors. Of these, 81% fell in the genetic ancestry cluster associated with self-reported Caucasian donors.

The CDR3 spans 14 residues. The germline V and J ends were trimmed by 1 base and 4 bases, with 8 bases remaining between them. Germline values: CDR1 SGHVS, CDR2 FQNEAQ. Use of 60 Vbeta and 13 Jbeta primers characterized the PCR. Some clones are missing from TCRdb's copy, which holds only in-frame ones; the method was immunoSEQ multiplex PCR. The repertoire holds about 190,000 clones, with 65% to 85% as singletons. Unrecorded immune exposure was likely among donors, who were nominally healthy when sampled. The sequenced material came from PBMCs. This receptor was identified in a man in his fifties in good health and CMV-seronegative. The chain employs TRBV7-8 and TRBJ1-5, with a tentative D call TRBD1 (5 bases). CDR3 bases: TGTGCCAGCAGCTTAGGGACAACTAATCAGCCCCAGCATTTT. This sequence encodes CASSLGTTNQPQHF.